The 21 T cell receptor beta chains given below trace back to one sample, sequenced in a study of T cell responses to AZD1222 COVID-19 vaccine. Repertoires were generated with immunoSEQ multiplex PCR, while TCRdb's copy carries only in-frame clones and drops some. The sample has 100,000 to 150,000 clones; around nine tenths are singletons. Sequences were derived from peripheral blood, sampled on day 0 of AZD1222 vaccination. The receptors shown here come from an adult in good health.

V is TRBV5-1 and J is TRBJ1-6; D is perhaps TRBD1 (6 bases). CDR3 length equals 16 residues. Trimming took off 4 bases at V and 5 bases at J, with 16 bases between the two ends. Germline CDR1 reads SGHRS; CDR2 reads YFSETQ. CDR3 sequence (DNA): TGCGCCAGCAGCCCGGATGGGGGGGCCAATAATTCACCCCTCCACTTT. This sequence encodes CASSPDGGANNSPLHF.

V usage is TRBV7-3 and J usage is TRBJ2-1; TRBD2 might be the D (6 bases). The CDR3 totals 14 residues. Germline-derived CDR1 and CDR2 are SGHTA and FQGTGA. V lost 1 base and J lost 9, with 13 bases in between. CDR3 protein: CASSLKGLLGEQFF. The CDR3 coding sequence is TGTGCCAGCAGCTTAAAAGGACTACTGGGTGAGCAGTTCTTC.

V usage is TRBV19 and J usage is TRBJ2-2; D gene unclear. Deletions cut 0 bases from V and 1 base from J, with 9 bases between. Per germline, CDR1 LNHDA and CDR2 SQIVND (reference sequence). The CDR3 loop spans 16 amino acids. The CDR3 sequence is CASSIDPLRNTGELFF. In nucleotides, the CDR3 is TGTGCCAGTAGTATAGATCCCCTTAGGAACACCGGGGAGCTGTTTTTT.

V is TRBV7-6 and J is TRBJ1-1, with 10 bases that match TRBD1. Germline V gene sequence: CDR1 SGHVS, CDR2 FNYEAQ. The CDR3 has 15 residues. V lost 3 bases, J lost 5 bases, and 6 bases stayed unmatched. CDR3 nucleotides: TGTGCCAGCAGCTTGACAGGGGGCGCGAGGACTGAAGCTTTCTTT. Protein sequence: CASSLTGGARTEAFF.

The genes are TRBV5-6 and TRBJ2-7, with 9 nucleotides matching TRBD1. The trim removed 4 bases at V and 2 bases at J, leaving 1 base unmatched. The germline V gene has CDR1 SGHDT and CDR2 YYEEEE. The CDR3 totals 13 residues. This CDR3 reads CASSRTGAYEQYF. DNA of the CDR3: TGTGCCAGCAGCCGGACAGGGGCCTACGAGCAGTACTTC.

The V and J genes are TRBV30 and TRBJ2-1; possibly TRBD1 for D (6 bases). The CDR3 runs to 19 residues. Trimming shortened V by 0 bases and J by 4 bases, and 25 bases separated the two germline ends. Per the germline V gene, CDR1 is GTSNPN and CDR2 is SVGIG (reference sequence). The CDR3 DNA sequence: TGTGCCTGGAGTGTTAAGGGGGTCAGACTCATCCCTAGGTACAATGAGCAGTTCTTC. It codes for CAWSVKGVRLIPRYNEQFF.

The rearrangement joins TRBV27 to TRBJ1-1; D gene ambiguous. CDR3 length: 13 residues. CDR1 MNHEY and CDR2 SMNVEV come from the germline V gene (reference sequence). Trimming left V 8 bases short and J 6 bases short, with 16 bases between. In DNA form, the CDR3 reads TGTGCCAGCTGCTCCTTGGCCCGAGCTGAAGCTTTCTTT. Translating it yields CASCSLARAEAFF.

This clone was counted once. The rearrangement uses TRBV5-1 and TRBJ2-1; 12 bases match TRBD2. The CDR3 covers 15 residues. The germline V gene encodes CDR1 SGHRS and CDR2 YFSETQ. The V segment lost 7 bases and the J segment 5 bases; nucleotides outside the gene matches: 7. The chain's CDR3 is CASSWTSGANNEQFF. The CDR3 DNA reads TGCGCCAGCTCGTGGACTAGCGGGGCCAACAATGAGCAGTTCTTC.

In its sample, this clone was seen once. The chain joins TRBV6-6 to TRBJ1-2, with a tentative D call TRBD1 (5 bases). The germline V and J ends were trimmed by 7 bases and 8 bases, with 14 bases remaining between them. The CDR3 runs to 12 residues. CDR1 and CDR2 (germline): MNHNY, SVGAGI (reference sequence). CDR3 residues: CASMSGSQGYTF. CDR3 bases: TGTGCCAGCATGTCAGGGTCTCAGGGCTACACCTTC.

The rearrangement joins TRBV10-3 to TRBJ1-4; 8 positions match TRBD1. CDR3 length: 16 amino acids. V lost 6 bases and J lost 3; bases outside the gene matches: 9. The germline gives CDR1 ENHRY, CDR2 SYGVKD. CDR3 loop: CAISETSTGANEKLFF. The CDR3 DNA follows: TGTGCCATCAGCGAGACCTCGACAGGGGCTAATGAAAAACTGTTTTTT.

The V call is TRBV19, the J call TRBJ1-1; tentative D call: TRBD1 (5 bases). Germline assignment: CDR1 LNHDA and CDR2 SQIVND (reference sequence). Trimming removed 3 bases at V and 4 bases at J, with 12 bases between. The CDR3 runs 14 residues. Here the CDR3 DNA reads TGTGCCAGTAGTATGAACCAGGGAAGCACTGAAGCTTTCTTT. This translates into CASSMNQGSTEAFF.

The chain carries TRBV7-3 and TRBJ2-3; D is uncertain. This CDR3 region has 14 residues. V lost 5 bases to trimming and J lost 1 base, with 10 bases between them. Germline CDR1 and CDR2: SGHTA and FQGTGA. The CDR3 reads CASSPFLGTDTQYF. For the CDR3, the DNA is TGTGCCAGCAGCCCTTTCTTGGGCACAGATACGCAGTATTTT.

The V call is TRBV7-9, the J call TRBJ1-6; D may be TRBD1 (6 bases). Germline V gene sequence: CDR1 SEHNR, CDR2 FQNEAQ (reference sequence). Between the trimmed V and J ends, which lost 5 bases and 4 bases, there was a span of 12 bases. CDR3 length: 15 amino acids. CDR3: CASSRTGSYNSPLHF. The CDR3 bases are TGTGCCAGCAGCCGAACAGGGAGTTATAATTCACCCCTCCACTTT.

This clone was seen a single time. The chain links TRBV4-1 to TRBJ1-1; the D gene is possibly TRBD1 (5 bases). The V and J ends lost 1 base and 5 bases respectively, with 11 bases between them. The CDR3 totals 14 residues. In germline, CDR1 is MGHRA, CDR2 YSYEKL. The CDR3 spells CASSQVKGRTEAFF. In DNA form, the CDR3 reads TGCGCCAGCAGCCAAGTCAAGGGGAGGACTGAAGCTTTCTTT.

J is TRBJ2-1 and V is TRBV7-8; D perhaps matches TRBD2 (6 bases). This CDR3 region has 12 residues. CDR1 is SGHVS and CDR2 is FQNEAQ in the germline V gene. Trimming removed 5 bases at V and 12 bases at J, with 14 bases between. The CDR3 loop is CASSPVWDSQFF. CDR3 in DNA: TGTGCCAGCAGCCCAGTTTGGGACTCGCAGTTCTTC. The complete variable domain, with remaining parts taken from reference TRBV7-8 and TRBJ2-1, reads GAGVSQSPRYKVAKRGQDVALRCDPISGHVSLFWYQQALGQGPEFLTYFQNEAQLDKSGLPSDRFFAERPEGSVSTLKIQRTQQEDSAVYLCASSPVWDSQFFGPGTRLTVL.

This chain connects TRBV6-2 or TRBV6-3 to TRBJ2-3, with a weak D call TRBD2 (6 bases). CDR1 is MNHEY, CDR2 SVGEGT, per germline. This CDR3 has 12 amino acids. V was trimmed by 6 bases and J by 9 bases, leaving 13 bases between them. This CDR3 is CASSPPSETQYF. CDR3 nucleotides: TGTGCCAGCAGCCCTCCTAGCGAAACGCAGTATTTT.

This sequence joins TRBV6-5 and TRBJ2-3, with 10 bases aligning to TRBD2. Germline CDR1 reads MNHEY; CDR2 reads SVGAGI. Trimming cost V 7 bases and J 4 bases; bases outside gene matches: 5. CDR3 length: 14 amino acids. The DNA of the CDR3 is TGTGCCAGCAACCCAGCGGGAGGGGCAGATACGCAGTATTTT. Protein product: CASNPAGGADTQYF.

This chain connects TRBV3-1 (or the pseudogene TRBV3-2) to TRBJ1-1; maybe TRBD1 (5 bases). The germline V gene encodes CDR1 LGHDT and CDR2 YNNKEL (reference sequence). The CDR3 sequence is 16 residues long. Trimming took off 4 bases at V and 5 bases at J, with 20 bases between the two ends. This CDR3 reads CASSPWRGGRGTEAFF. Here the CDR3 DNA reads TGTGCCAGCAGCCCTTGGAGGGGCGGACGGGGGACTGAAGCTTTCTTT.

The chain recombines TRBV4-1 with TRBJ2-5; 10 bases line up with TRBD2. V lost 0 bases, J lost 7 bases, and 17 bases stayed unmatched. There are 19 residues in the CDR3. Per the germline V gene, CDR1 is MGHRA and CDR2 is YSYEKL. The CDR3 loop reads CASSQESQGASGGPGTQYF. CDR3 bases: TGCGCCAGCAGCCAAGAAAGTCAAGGGGCTAGCGGGGGCCCGGGGACCCAGTACTTC.

The chain is built from TRBV9 and TRBJ1-1, with TRBD1 matching 9 bases. From germline, CDR1 is SGDLS and CDR2 YYNGEE. With V trimmed by 3 bases and J by 2 bases, 11 bases remained unmatched. CDR3 size: 17 residues. CDR3 nucleotides: TGTGCCAGCAGCGCCCTCAGTCTGGACAGGGGTAACACTGAAGCTTTCTTT. Its protein product is CASSALSLDRGNTEAFF.

This chain links TRBV7-6 with TRBJ2-5; 7 nucleotides align to TRBD1. V lost 8 bases and J lost 5; bases outside the gene matches: 11. Germline CDR1 SGHVS, CDR2 FNYEAQ. The CDR3 covers 14 residues. CDR3 loop: CASSSSTGRETQYF. CDR3 in DNA: TGTGCCAGCTCCTCTTCGACAGGGCGGGAGACCCAGTACTTC.